These 7 T cell receptor beta chains originate from one sample sequenced in a study of Graves' ophthalmopathy and Graves' hyperthyroidism. CDR3 regions of TCR beta were amplified from RNA transcripts. The library came from an HTBI-primed first-round RT-PCR and a second-round multiplex PCR. A single record per CDR3 protein comes from TCRdb applying MiXCR to the multiplex PCR reads. Among approximately 640,000 distinct CDR3 sequences listed, more than 40% were seen once. Sequenced: peripheral blood. These receptors originate from an adult man with Graves' ophthalmopathy.

This clonotype was observed a handful of times. The rearrangement joins TRBV12-5 to TRBJ2-7; 7 bases are a match to TRBD1. This CDR3 region has 13 residues. The germline V gene has CDR1 LGHNT and CDR2 FRNRAP. J gave up 5 bases and V 4 bases, and 5 bases lay outside the gene matches. The CDR3: CASGSGGWDEQYF. DNA for the CDR3: TGTGCTAGTGGTTCAGGGGGTTGGGACGAGCAGTACTTC.

This clonotype was counted at least ten times. The chain combines TRBV7-9 with TRBJ1-2; the D gene is possibly TRBD1 (5 bases). Trimming took off 1 base at V and 8 bases at J, with 14 bases between the two ends. Germline CDR1 and CDR2: SEHNR and FQNEAQ (reference sequence). The CDR3 runs 14 residues. CDR3: CASSLGDPFKGYTF. The CDR3 DNA reads TGTGCCAGCAGCTTAGGGGACCCCTTTAAGGGCTACACCTTC. Variable domain in full (rest from reference TRBV7-9 and TRBJ1-2): DTGVSQNPRHKITKRGQNVTFRCDPISEHNRLYWYRQTLGQGPEFLTYFQNEAQLEKSRLLSDRFSAERPKGSFSTLEIQRTEQGDSAMYLCASSLGDPFKGYTFGSGTRLTVV.

Points on this clonotype: Being one base from a much bigger clone, this may be a read error. V gene TRBV7-9 combines with J gene TRBJ2-5; possible D gene TRBD2, 5 bases. CDR3 length equals 15 residues. CDR1 is SEHNR and CDR2 is FQNEAQ in the germline V gene (reference sequence). In nucleotides, the CDR3 is TGTGCCGGCAGCCCGAGGGCCGGGGTCGGCGAGACCCAGTACTTC. It translates to CAGSPRAGVGETQYF.

This clonotype was seen only a few times. The chain uses TRBV5-6 and TRBJ2-5; D not certain. V was clipped by 0 bases and J by 5 bases, with 11 bases between them. Germline lookup yields CDR1 SGHDT and CDR2 YYEEEE. This CDR3 comprises 14 residues. CDR3 protein: CASSLGLTSETQYF. For the CDR3, the DNA is TGTGCCAGCAGCTTGGGACTCACATCGGAGACCCAGTACTTC.

About this clonotype itself: The junction departs from germline at one end; a sequencing error may be responsible. This chain's CDR3 is CASSLMRGGNTEAFF. The CDR3 region has the DNA TGCGCCAGCAGCCTCATGCGGGGGGGGAACACTGAAGCTTTCTTT. V and J are TRBV7-2 and TRBJ1-1, with D possibly matching TRBD1 (5 bases). The CDR3 consists of 15 residues. In germline, CDR1 is SGHTA, CDR2 FQGNSA. Looking up the rest from reference TRBV7-2 and TRBJ1-1 gives the full variable domain: GAGVSQSPSNKVTEKGKDVELRCDPISGHTALYWYRQSLGQGLEFLIYFQGNSAPDKSGLPSDRFSAERTGGSVSTLTIQRTQQEDSAVYLCASSLMRGGNTEAFFGQGTRLTVV.

The sample holds a few counts of this clonotype. This chain uses TRBV2 with TRBJ2-7; 8 bases map to TRBD1. Germline CDR1 and CDR2: SNHLY and FYNNEI. The CDR3 sequence is 14 residues long. J lost 4 bases, V lost 6 bases, and 8 bases had no gene match. CDR3 sequence reads: CASRRAGGYYEQYF. The CDR3 DNA follows: TGTGCCAGCAGGAGGGCAGGGGGCTATTACGAGCAGTACTTC.

Comment on this clonotype: This may be a read error: a much more frequent sequence differs by one nucleotide. The CDR3 ends on some other residue instead of the conserved phenylalanine or tryptophan, so this is likely a read error. The DNA of the CDR3 is TGTGCCAGCAGTGCCAGGGTGGTCTACGAGCAGTACCTC. This encodes CASSARVVYEQYL. J is TRBJ2-7 and V is TRBV2, with a weak D call TRBD1 (5 bases). CDR3 length equals 13 residues. V lost 4 bases, J lost 3 bases, and 10 bases lay in between. From germline, CDR1 is SNHLY and CDR2 FYNNEI.